This T cell receptor beta chain comes out of a study of OX40 agonist ivuxolimab in advanced cancers. Study at large: Previous treatment with anti-PD-1, anti-PD-L1 or anti-CTLA-4 therapy was allowed; approximately 40% had received some. Overall study findings and caveats: CD8+ T cells were the subset that, on average, had more expanded clones than CD4+. People who partly responded at 0.1-3.0 mg/kg had some of the least clonal expansion seen. Both blood CD4+ and CD8+ T cells showed clonal growth by week 6 at 0.1 to 3.0 mg/kg.

Clones were sequenced by immunoSEQ multiplex PCR, and TCRdb holds only the in-frame ones, with some missing. This sample has around 66,000 clones, with 80% to 90% found just once. About this clone: Its antigen is undetermined.

CDR1 MDHEN and CDR2 SYDVKM come from the germline V gene. Trimming took 4 bases from V and 11 from J, leaving 15 bases between them. This CDR3 spans 12 amino acids. The source is an adult with an advanced solid tumor such as melanoma, head and neck, liver or kidney cancer. This sample comprised CD4+ or CD8+ T cells sorted from blood, obtained in a trial of the OX40 agonist ivuxolimab. The V gene is TRBV28, the J gene TRBJ2-7; either TRBD1 or TRBD2 may fit D (5 bases each). The CDR3 nucleotides read TGTGCCAGCAGTTCACTGGGGACCCTCGAGTACTTC. This encodes CASSSLGTLEYF.